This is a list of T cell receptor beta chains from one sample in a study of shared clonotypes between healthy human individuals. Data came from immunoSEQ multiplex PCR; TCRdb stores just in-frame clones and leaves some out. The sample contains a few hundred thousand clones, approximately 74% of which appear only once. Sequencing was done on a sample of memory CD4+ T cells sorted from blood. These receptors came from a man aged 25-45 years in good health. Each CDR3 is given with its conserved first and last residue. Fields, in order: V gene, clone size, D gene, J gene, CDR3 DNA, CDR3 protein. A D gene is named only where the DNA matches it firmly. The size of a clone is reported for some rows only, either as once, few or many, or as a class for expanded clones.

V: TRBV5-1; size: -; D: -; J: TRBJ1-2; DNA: TGCGCCAGCAGCCCGGACGGGAGGGTTCATAGTGGCTACACCTTC; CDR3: CASSPDGRVHSGYTF
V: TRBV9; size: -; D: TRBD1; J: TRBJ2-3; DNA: TGTGCCAGCAGCCCAAGGGGACAGGGGCCTACAGATACGCAGTATTTT; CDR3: CASSPRGQGPTDTQYF
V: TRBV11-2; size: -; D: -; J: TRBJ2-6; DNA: TGTGCCAGCAGCTTAGGGCTGGGGGACCCTGGGGCCAACGTCCTGACTTTC; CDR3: CASSLGLGDPGANVLTF
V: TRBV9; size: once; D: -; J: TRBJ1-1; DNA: TGTGCCAGCACGCGTAGTTCGGAGTCTAACACTGAAGCTTTCTTT; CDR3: CASTRSSESNTEAFF
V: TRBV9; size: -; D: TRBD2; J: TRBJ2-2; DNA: TGTGCCAGCAGCGTCTCTAGCGGGAGAGGGACCGGGGAGCTGTTTTTT; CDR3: CASSVSSGRGTGELFF
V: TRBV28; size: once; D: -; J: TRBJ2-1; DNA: TGTGCCAGCAGTTTACCGGGAGCCAAGCTCGGTGAGCAGTTCTTC; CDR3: CASSLPGAKLGEQFF
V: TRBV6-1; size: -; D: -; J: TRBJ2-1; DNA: -; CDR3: CASSEHVASGSFRWFF
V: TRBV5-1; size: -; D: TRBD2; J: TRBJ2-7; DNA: TGCGCCAGCCAGCGGGAGGCCTCCTACGAGCAGTACTTC; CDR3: CASQREASYEQYF
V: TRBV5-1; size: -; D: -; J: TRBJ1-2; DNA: TGCGCCAGCAGCAAGTCTGGAGACGGAGGCTACACCTTC; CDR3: CASSKSGDGGYTF
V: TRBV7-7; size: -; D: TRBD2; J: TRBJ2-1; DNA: TGTGCCAGCAGCCGCGGACTAGAGGGGAAGCAGTTCTTC; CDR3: CASSRGLEGKQFF
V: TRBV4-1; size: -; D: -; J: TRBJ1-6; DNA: TGCGCCAGCAGCCAAGAATTCAGGCATAATTCACCCCTCCACTTT; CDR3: CASSQEFRHNSPLHF
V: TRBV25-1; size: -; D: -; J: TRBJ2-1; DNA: TGTGCCAGCAGTGGTAGGAATGAGCAGTTCTTC; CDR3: CASSGRNEQFF
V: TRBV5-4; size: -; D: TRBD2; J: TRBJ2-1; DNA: TGTGCCAGCAGCTCGGGGGACTACAACAATGAGCAGTTCTTC; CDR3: CASSSGDYNNEQFF
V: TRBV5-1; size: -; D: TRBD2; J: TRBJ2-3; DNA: TGCGCCAGCAGCTCAGGGACTAGCGATCGAGCAGATACGCAGTATTTT; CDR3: CASSSGTSDRADTQYF
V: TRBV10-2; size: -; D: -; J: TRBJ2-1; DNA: TGCGCCAGCAACCGGGGACTTGCCGGGGTTGGTGAGCAGTTCTTC; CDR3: CASNRGLAGVGEQFF
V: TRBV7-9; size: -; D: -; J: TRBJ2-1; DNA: TGTGCCAGCAGCCCCCTCCTCGGGACTGTAGACAATGAGCAGTTCTTC; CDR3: CASSPLLGTVDNEQFF
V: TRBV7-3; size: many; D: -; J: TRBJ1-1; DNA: TGTGCCAGCAGCTTACGGCCAGGGGCGAGGGACACTGAAGCTTTCTTT; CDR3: CASSLRPGARDTEAFF
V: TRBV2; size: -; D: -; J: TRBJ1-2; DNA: TGTGCCAGCAGTGTCGCAGGGGATGTAAGCTACACCTTC; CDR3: CASSVAGDVSYTF
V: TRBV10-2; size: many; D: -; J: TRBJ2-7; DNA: TGCGCCAGCACGTCTACTAACTACGAGCAGTACTTC; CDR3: CASTSTNYEQYF
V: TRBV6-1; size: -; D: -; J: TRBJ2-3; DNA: TGTGCCAGCAGTGATCGGGCGGGGAGCACAGATACGCAGTATTTT; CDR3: CASSDRAGSTDTQYF
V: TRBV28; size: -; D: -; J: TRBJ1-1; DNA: TGTGCCAGCAGTCCAGGGGCACCCCGGTCGGGAGCTTTCTTT; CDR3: CASSPGAPRSGAFF
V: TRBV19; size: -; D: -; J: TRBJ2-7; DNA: TGTGCCAGTAGTGGACCCACGGGCAGGGTCAACGAGCAGTACTTC; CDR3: CASSGPTGRVNEQYF
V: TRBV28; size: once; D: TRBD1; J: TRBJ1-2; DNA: TGTGCCAGCAGTAGGAACAGGGGACTCTATGGCTACACCTTC; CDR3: CASSRNRGLYGYTF
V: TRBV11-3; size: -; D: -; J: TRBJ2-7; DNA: TGTGCTAGCAGCTTCGGAGATGGGACCAACGAGCAGTACTTC; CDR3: CASSFGDGTNEQYF
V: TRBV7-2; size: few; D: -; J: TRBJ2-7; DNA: TGTGCCAGCAGCTCAAATACCTTAGGCCAGCAGTACTTC; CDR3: CASSSNTLGQQYF
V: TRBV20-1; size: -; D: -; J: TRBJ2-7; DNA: TGCAGTGCTAGTCGATCCTACGAGCAGTACTTC; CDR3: CSASRSYEQYF
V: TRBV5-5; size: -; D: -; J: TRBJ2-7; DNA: TGTGCCAGCAGCTTGGCGCTAGGTCCCAACTCCTACGAGCAGTACTTC; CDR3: CASSLALGPNSYEQYF
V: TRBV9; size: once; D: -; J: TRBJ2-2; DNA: TGTGCCAGCAGCGGCCTAGCACAGAACACCGGGGAGCTGTTTTTT; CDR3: CASSGLAQNTGELFF
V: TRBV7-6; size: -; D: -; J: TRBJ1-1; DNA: TGTGCCAGCAGCTTAGCGGCTGACGAAGCTTTCTTT; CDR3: CASSLAADEAFF
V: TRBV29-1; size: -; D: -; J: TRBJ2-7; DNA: TGCAGCGTTGAAGGACCGAACACCTACGAGCAGTACTTC; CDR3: CSVEGPNTYEQYF
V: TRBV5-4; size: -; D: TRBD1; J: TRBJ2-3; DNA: TGTGCCAGCAGCCCTCCGGGACAGGCCAACACAGATACGCAGTATTTT; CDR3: CASSPPGQANTDTQYF
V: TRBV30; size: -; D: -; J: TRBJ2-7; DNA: TGTGCCTGGAGCCCAGGGAGCTCCTACGAGCAGTACTTC; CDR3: CAWSPGSSYEQYF
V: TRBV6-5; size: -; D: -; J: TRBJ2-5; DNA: TGTGCCAGCACCAACGGAGGGACCCAGTACTTC; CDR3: CASTNGGTQYF
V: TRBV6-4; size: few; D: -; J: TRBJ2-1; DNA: TGTGCCAGCAGTGACTCTTGGCAGGAAGCCTACAATGAGCAGTTCTTC; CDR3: CASSDSWQEAYNEQFF
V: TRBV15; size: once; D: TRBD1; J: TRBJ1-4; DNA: TGTGCCACCAGCCCCGGGGACAGGGAGGGTGAAAAACTGTTTTTT; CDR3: CATSPGDREGEKLFF
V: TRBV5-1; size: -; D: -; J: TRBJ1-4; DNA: TGCGCCAGCACCTGGGACGGCCTAGGGATGTCTAATGAAAAACTGTTTTTT; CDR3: CASTWDGLGMSNEKLFF
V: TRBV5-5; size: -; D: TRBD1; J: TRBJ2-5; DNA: TGTGCCAGCAGCTTGGACAGGGGGCCCATGCCCCAGTACTTC; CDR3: CASSLDRGPMPQYF
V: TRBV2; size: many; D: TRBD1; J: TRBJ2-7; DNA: TGTGCCAGCCGACAGGGGGCTTACGAGCAGTACTTC; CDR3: CASRQGAYEQYF
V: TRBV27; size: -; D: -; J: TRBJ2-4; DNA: TGTGCCAGCAGTCGGCAGGGAACACTGGACATTCAGTACTTC; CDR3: CASSRQGTLDIQYF
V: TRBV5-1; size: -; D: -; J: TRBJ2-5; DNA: TGCGCCAGCAGCTTGGCTACAAATGGGGTCGCACAAGAGACCCAGTACTTC; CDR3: CASSLATNGVAQETQYF
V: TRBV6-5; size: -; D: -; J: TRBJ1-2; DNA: TGTGCCAGCAGTAGACAGTCGCCGCCAGGGGACTACACCTTC; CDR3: CASSRQSPPGDYTF
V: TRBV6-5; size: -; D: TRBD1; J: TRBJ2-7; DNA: TGTGCCAGCAGTTCACCGGGACAGCTCTACGAGCAGTACTTC; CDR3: CASSSPGQLYEQYF
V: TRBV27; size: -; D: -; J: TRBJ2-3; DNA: TGTGCCAGCAGTTTATCGATATGGCAGGGTAAGAGTACGCAGTATTTT; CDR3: CASSLSIWQGKSTQYF
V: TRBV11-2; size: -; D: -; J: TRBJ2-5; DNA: TGTGCCAGCAGCTTACTAGACAGTTCGAGTCAAGAGACCCAGTACTTC; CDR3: CASSLLDSSSQETQYF
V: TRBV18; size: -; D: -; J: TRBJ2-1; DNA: TGTGCCAGCTCCGCCGGTCGAGGGTCGATTAGTGAGCAGTTCTTC; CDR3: CASSAGRGSISEQFF
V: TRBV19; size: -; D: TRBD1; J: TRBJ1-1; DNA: TGTGCCAGTACAGGGACAGGCTTAATGAACACTGAAGCTTTCTTT; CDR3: CASTGTGLMNTEAFF
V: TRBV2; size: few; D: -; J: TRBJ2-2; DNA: TGTGCCAGCAGTGAGTCGTCTAACACCGGGGAGCTGTTTTTT; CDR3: CASSESSNTGELFF
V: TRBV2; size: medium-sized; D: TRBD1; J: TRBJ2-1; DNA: TGTGCCAGCGGGACAGACTCCTACAATGAGCAGTTCTTC; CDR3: CASGTDSYNEQFF
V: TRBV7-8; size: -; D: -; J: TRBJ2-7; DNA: TGTGCCAGCAGCTTGGCGGGGTCCTACGAGCAGTACTTC; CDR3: CASSLAGSYEQYF
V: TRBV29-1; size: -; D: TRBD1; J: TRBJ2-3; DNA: TGCAGCGCGGACAGGGGGGGCACAGATACGCAGTATTTT; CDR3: CSADRGGTDTQYF
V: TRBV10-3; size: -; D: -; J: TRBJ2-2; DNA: TGTGCCATCAGTGAGTCGCTTCTAGCGACAGCCGGGGAGCTGTTTTTT; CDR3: CAISESLLATAGELFF
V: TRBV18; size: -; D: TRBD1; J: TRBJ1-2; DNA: TGTGCCAGCTCGTCTGACAGGGGGCTTGGCTACACCTTC; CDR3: CASSSDRGLGYTF
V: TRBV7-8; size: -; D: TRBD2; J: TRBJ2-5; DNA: TGTGCCAGCAGCTTAAGCGGGACGGGGGTAGAGACCCAGTACTTC; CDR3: CASSLSGTGVETQYF
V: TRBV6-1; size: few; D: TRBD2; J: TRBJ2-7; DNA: TGTGCCAGCAGACTGGGACTAGCGGGGCACTACGAGCAGTACTTC; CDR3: CASRLGLAGHYEQYF
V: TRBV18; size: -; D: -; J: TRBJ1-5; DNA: TGTGCCAGCTCAGCTAGGACAGAAAATCAGCCCCAGCATTTT; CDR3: CASSARTENQPQHF
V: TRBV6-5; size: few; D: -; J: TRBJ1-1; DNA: TGTGCCAGCAGTTACTCGACAGGTGCGGGGAGCACTGAAGCTTTCTTT; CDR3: CASSYSTGAGSTEAFF
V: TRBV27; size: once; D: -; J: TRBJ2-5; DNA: TGTGCCAGCAGTTTGTATGGGCTAGGAAACCAAGAGACCCAGTACTTC; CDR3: CASSLYGLGNQETQYF
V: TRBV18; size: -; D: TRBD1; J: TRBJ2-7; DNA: TGTGCCAGCTCACCCCCGGGACAGGGCGAGCAGTACTTC; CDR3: CASSPPGQGEQYF
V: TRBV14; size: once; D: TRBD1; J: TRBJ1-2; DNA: TGTGCCAGCAGCGTTCGGGACAGCCGGTTGGGCTACACCTTC; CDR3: CASSVRDSRLGYTF
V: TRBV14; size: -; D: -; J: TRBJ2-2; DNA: TGTGCCAGCAGCCAAGATGCGACAAGTAAGAACACCGGGGAGCTGTTTTTT; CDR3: CASSQDATSKNTGELFF